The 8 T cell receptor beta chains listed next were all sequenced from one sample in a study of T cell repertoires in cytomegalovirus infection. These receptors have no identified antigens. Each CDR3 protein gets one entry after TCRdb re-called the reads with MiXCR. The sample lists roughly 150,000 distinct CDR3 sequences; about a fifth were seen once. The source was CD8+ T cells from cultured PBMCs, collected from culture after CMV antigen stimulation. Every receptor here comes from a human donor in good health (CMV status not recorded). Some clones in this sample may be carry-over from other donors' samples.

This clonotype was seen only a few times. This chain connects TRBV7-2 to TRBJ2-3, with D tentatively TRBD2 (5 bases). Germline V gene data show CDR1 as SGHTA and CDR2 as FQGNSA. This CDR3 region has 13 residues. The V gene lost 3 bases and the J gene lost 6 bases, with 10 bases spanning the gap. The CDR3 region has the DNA TGTGCCAGCAGCTTCGGATCGGGGGATACGCAGTATTTT. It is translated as CASSFGSGDTQYF.

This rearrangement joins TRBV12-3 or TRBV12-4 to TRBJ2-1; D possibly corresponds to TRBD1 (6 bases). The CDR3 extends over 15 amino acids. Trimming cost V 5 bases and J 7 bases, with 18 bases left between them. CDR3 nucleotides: TGTGCCAGCAGTAATCCCAGGGGAGTCGGTAATGAGCAGTTCTTC. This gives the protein CASSNPRGVGNEQFF.

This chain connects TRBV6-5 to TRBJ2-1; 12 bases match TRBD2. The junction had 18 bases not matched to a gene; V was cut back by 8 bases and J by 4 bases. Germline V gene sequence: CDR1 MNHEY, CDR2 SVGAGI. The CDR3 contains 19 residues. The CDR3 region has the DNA TGTGCCAGCCATACGGTGGGACTAGCGGGCCCGCCGACATACAATGAGCAGTTCTTC. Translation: CASHTVGLAGPPTYNEQFF.

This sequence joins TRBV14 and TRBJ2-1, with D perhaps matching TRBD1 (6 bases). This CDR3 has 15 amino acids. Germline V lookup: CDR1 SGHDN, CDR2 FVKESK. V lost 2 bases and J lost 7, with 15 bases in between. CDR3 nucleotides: TGTGCCAGCAGCCAATGGTCCGGGACACTGAATGAGCAGTTCTTC. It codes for CASSQWSGTLNEQFF.

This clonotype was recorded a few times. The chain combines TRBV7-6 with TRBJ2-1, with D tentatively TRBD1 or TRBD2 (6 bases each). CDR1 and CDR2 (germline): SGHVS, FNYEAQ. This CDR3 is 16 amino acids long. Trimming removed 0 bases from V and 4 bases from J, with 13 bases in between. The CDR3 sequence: CASSLAGGRTYNEQFF. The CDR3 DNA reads TGTGCCAGCAGCTTAGCGGGGGGCCGAACGTACAATGAGCAGTTCTTC.

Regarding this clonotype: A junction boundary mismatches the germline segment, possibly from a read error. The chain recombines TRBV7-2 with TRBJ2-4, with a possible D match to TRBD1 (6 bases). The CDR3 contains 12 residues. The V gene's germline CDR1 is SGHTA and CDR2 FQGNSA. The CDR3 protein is CASSQTGTPVNF. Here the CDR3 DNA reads TGTGCCAGCAGCCAGACCGGGACACCAGTAAACTTC.

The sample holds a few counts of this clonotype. In nucleotides, the CDR3 is TGTGCCAGCAGCTTAGGACCTAGGGAGGTCTTGGGGTTAGAGACCCAGTACTTC. This encodes CASSLGPREVLGLETQYF. The chain has TRBV7-2 and TRBJ2-5; a weak D match, TRBD2 (6 bases). The V gene's germline CDR1 is SGHTA and CDR2 FQGNSA. The V gene lost 1 base and the J gene lost 4 bases, with 22 bases spanning the gap. CDR3 length: 18 residues.

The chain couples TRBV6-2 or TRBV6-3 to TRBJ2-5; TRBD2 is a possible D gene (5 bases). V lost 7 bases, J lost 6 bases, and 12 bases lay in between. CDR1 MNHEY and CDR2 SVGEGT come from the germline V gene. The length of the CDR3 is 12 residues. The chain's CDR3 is CASNDGEQTQYF. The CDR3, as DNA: TGTGCCAGCAATGACGGGGAGCAGACCCAGTACTTC.